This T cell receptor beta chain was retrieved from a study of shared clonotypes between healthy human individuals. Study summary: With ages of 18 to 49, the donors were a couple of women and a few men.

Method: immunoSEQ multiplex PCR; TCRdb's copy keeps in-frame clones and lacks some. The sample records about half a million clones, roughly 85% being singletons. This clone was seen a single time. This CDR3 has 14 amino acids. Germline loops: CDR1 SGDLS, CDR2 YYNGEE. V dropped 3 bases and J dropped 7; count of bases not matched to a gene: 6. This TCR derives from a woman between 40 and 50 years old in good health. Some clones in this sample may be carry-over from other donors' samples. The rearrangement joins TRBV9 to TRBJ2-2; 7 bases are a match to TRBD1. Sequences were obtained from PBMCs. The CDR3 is CASSAYRGYGELFF. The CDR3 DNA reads TGTGCCAGCAGCGCTTACAGGGGTTACGGGGAGCTGTTTTTT.